The clone carrying this TCR beta chain has more than one count but fewer than ten. This entry is derived from a study of glioma-infiltrating T cells. TCR alpha and beta CDR3 regions were amplified from RNA using iRepertoire nested multiplex PCR. TCRdb reprocessed the multiplex PCR reads via MiXCR and lists one record per CDR3 protein. Counted here are about 130,000 distinct CDR3 sequences, roughly 24% occurring once; the ten biggest clones make up approximately 16%. Trimming left V 4 bases short and J 7 bases short, with 20 bases between. Germline V gives CDR1 LGHNA, CDR2 YNFKEQ. The CDR3 consists of 16 residues.

Sequencing was performed on glioma tissue, nonneoplastic brain tissue, or PBMCs (not recorded which). V is TRBV4-2 and J is TRBJ1-3, with D maybe TRBD1 (5 bases). The source of this sequence is a human donor with low-grade glioma or glioblastoma, undergoing nonglioma brain surgery, or in good health (not recorded which). CDR3 coding DNA: TGTGCCAGCAGCCCAAGCCTCCGGGACGGTGGGAACACCATATATTTT. Amino acids: CASSPSLRDGGNTIYF.